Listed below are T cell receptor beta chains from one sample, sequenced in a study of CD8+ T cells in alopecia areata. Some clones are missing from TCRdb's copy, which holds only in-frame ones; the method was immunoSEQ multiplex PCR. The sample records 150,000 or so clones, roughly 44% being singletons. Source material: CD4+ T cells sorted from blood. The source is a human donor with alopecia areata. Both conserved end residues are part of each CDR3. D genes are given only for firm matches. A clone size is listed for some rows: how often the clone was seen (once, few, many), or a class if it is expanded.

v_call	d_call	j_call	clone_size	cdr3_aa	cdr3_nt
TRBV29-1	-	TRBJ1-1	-	CSVGLGRTEAFF	TGCAGCGTTGGTTTGGGGAGGACTGAAGCTTTCTTT
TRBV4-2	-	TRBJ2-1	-	CASSQLVAGSYNEQFF	TGTGCCAGCAGCCAATTGGTAGCAGGCTCCTACAATGAGCAGTTCTTC
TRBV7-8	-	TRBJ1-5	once	CASSKEGVWSNQPQHF	TGTGCCAGCAGCAAAGAAGGGGTCTGGAGCAATCAGCCCCAGCATTTT
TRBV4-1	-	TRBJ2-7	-	CASSQEAGPFEQYF	TGCGCCAGCAGCCAAGAAGCAGGGCCATTCGAGCAGTACTTC
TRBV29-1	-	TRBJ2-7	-	CSGLTGSYEQYF	TGCAGCGGACTGACGGGATCGTACGAGCAGTACTTC
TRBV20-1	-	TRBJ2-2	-	CSAPPGELFF	TGCAGTGCTCCGCCCGGGGAGCTGTTTTTT
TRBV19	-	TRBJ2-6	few	CASSIISSGANVLTF	TGTGCCAGTAGTATTATCAGCTCTGGGGCCAACGTCCTGACTTTC
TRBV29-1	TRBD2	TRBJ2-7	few	CSAETSGGYEQYF	TGCAGCGCCGAGACTAGCGGGGGATACGAGCAGTACTTC
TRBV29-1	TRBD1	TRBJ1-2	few	CSVDLGDRGNYGYTF	TGCAGCGTCGACCTGGGGGACAGGGGAAACTATGGCTACACCTTC
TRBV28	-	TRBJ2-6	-	CASSPLLWGPDNTGANVLTF	TGTGCCAGCAGCCCCCTATTATGGGGACCAGATAACACTGGGGCCAACGTCCTGACTTTC
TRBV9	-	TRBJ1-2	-	CASSDPPGVKYGYTF	TGTGCCAGCAGCGACCCCCCAGGGGTTAAATATGGCTACACCTTC
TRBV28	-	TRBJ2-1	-	CASSSSGVGFF	TGTGCCAGCAGTAGCAGCGGTGTAGGGTTCTTC
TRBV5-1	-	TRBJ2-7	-	CASSPRTHYEQYF	TGCGCCAGCAGCCCCCGGACTCATTACGAGCAGTACTTC
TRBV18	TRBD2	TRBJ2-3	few	CASSPLTSGSTDTQYF	TGTGCCAGCTCACCTTTGACTAGCGGTAGCACAGATACGCAGTATTTT
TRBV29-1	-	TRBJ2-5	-	CSAAQTGKETQYF	TGCAGCGCCGCCCAAACAGGGAAAGAGACCCAGTACTTC
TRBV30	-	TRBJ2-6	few	CAWDGSGANVLTF	TGTGCCTGGGACGGGTCTGGGGCCAACGTCCTGACTTTC
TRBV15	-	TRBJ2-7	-	CATSRAPTGTTEQYF	TGTGCCACCAGCAGAGCACCGACCGGGACAACCGAGCAGTACTTC
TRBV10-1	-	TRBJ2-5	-	CASSFGTQETQYF	TGCGCCAGCAGTTTCGGGACACAAGAGACCCAGTACTTC
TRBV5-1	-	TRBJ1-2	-	CASSLTAAINYGYTF	TGCGCCAGCAGCTTGACCGCAGCCATTAACTATGGCTACACCTTC
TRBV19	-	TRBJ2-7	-	CASSTQHLGREQYF	TGTGCCAGTAGTACTCAGCACCTGGGACGCGAGCAGTACTTC
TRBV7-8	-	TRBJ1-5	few	CASRPGGLWQPQHF	TGTGCCAGCAGACCCGGGGGGTTGTGGCAGCCCCAGCATTTT
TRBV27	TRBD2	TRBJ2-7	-	CASSMTSEAYEQYF	TGTGCCAGCAGCATGACTAGCGAGGCCTACGAGCAGTACTTC
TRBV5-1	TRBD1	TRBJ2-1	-	CASSLGSDRGRNEQFF	TGCGCCAGCAGCTTGGGTTCGGACAGGGGGCGCAATGAGCAGTTCTTC
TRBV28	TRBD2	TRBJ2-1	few	CASIPREVGYNEQFF	TGTGCCAGCATACCGCGGGAGGTCGGCTACAATGAGCAGTTCTTC
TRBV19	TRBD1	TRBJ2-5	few	CASSSGQGKGETQYF	TGTGCCAGTAGTAGTGGACAGGGAAAGGGAGAGACCCAGTACTTC
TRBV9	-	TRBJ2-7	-	CASSASGYPLEQYF	TGTGCCAGCAGCGCGAGTGGGTATCCCTTGGAGCAGTACTTC
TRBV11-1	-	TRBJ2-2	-	CASSPGRFTGELFF	TGTGCCAGCAGCCCAGGACGGTTCACCGGGGAGCTGTTTTTT
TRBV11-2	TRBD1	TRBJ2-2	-	CASSSPTTGATGELFF	TGTGCCAGCAGCTCACCGACTACAGGGGCCACCGGGGAGCTGTTTTTT
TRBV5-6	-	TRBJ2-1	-	CASAPRDNEQFF	TGTGCCAGTGCCCCCAGGGACAATGAGCAGTTCTTC
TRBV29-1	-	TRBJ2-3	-	CSVTTDLTDTQYF	TGCAGCGTCACGACAGACCTCACAGATACGCAGTATTTT
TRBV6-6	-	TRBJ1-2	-	CASSYSTPGDGYTF	TGTGCCAGCAGTTACTCGACTCCGGGGGATGGCTACACCTTC